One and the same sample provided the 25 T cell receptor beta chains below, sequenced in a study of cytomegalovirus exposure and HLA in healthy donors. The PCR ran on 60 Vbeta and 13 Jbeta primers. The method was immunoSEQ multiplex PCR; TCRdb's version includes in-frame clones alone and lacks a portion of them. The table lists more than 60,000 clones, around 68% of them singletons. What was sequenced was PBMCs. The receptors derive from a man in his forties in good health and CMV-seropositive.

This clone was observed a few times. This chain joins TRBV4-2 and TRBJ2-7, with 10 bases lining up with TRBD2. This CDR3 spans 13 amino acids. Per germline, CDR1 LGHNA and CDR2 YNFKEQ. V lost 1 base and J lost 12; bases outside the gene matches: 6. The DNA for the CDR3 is TGTGCCAGCAGCCAAGCGTCTAGCGGGAGCACGTACTTC. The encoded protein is CASSQASSGSTYF.

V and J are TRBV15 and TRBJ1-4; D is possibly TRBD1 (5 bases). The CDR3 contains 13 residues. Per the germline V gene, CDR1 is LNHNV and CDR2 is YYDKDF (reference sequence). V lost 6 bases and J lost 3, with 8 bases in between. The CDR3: CATRKGANEKLFF. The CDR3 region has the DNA TGTGCCACCAGGAAAGGGGCTAATGAAAAACTGTTTTTT.

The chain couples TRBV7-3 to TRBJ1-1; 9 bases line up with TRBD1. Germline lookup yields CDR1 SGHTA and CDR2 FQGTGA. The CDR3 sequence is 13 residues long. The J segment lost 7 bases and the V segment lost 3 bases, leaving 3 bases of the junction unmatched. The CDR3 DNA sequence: TGTGCCAGCAGCTTGACGGACAGGGGTGAAGCTTTCTTT. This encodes CASSLTDRGEAFF.

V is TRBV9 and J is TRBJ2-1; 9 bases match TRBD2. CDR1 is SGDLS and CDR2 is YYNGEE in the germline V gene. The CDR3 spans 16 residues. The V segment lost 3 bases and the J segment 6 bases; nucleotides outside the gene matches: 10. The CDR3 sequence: CASSESEVLAGNEQFF. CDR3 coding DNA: TGTGCCAGCAGCGAATCGGAAGTACTAGCGGGCAATGAGCAGTTCTTC.

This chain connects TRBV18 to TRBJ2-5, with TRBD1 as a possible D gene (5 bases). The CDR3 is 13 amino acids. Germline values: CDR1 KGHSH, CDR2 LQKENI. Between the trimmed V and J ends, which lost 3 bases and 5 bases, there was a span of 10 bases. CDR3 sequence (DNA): TGTGCCAGCTCACCTAGGGGTTCGGAGACCCAGTACTTC. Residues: CASSPRGSETQYF.

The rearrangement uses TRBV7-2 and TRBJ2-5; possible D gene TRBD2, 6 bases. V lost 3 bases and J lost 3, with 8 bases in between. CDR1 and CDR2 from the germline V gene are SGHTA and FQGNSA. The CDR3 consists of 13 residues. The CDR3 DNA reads TGTGCCAGCAGCTTTCGCGGGGAAGAGACCCAGTACTTC. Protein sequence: CASSFRGEETQYF.

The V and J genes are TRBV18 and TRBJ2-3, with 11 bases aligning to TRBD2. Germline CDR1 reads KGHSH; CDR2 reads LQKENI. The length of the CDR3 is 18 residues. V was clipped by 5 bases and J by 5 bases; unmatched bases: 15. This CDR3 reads CASSMDQPSGGSRDTQYF. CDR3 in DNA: TGTGCCAGCTCAATGGACCAGCCTAGCGGGGGGTCGAGAGATACGCAGTATTTT.

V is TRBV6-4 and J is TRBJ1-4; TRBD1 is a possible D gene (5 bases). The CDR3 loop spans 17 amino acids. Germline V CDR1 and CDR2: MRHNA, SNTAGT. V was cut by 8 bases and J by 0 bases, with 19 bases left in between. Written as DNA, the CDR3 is TGTGCCAGCTTCGGGGGGGGAGCGGCAACAACTAATGAAAAACTGTTTTTT. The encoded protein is CASFGGGAATTNEKLFF.

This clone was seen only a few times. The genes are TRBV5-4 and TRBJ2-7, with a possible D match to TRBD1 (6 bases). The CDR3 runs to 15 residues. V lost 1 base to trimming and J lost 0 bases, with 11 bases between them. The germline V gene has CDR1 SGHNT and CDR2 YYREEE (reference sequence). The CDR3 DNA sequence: TGTGCCAGCAGCTTGACAGGGTCTCTCTCCTACGAGCAGTACTTC. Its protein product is CASSLTGSLSYEQYF.

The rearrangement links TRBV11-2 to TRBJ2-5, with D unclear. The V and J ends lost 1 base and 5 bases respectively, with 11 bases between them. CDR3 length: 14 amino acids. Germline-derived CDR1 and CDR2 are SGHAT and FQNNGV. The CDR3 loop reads CASSLGASWETQYF. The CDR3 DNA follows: TGTGCCAGCAGCTTAGGGGCGTCGTGGGAGACCCAGTACTTC.

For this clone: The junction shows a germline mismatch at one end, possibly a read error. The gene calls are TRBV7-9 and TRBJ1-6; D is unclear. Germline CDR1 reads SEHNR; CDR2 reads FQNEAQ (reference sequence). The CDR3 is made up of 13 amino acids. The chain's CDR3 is CSSSLISDSPLHF. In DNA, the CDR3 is TGTTCCAGCAGCTTAATATCGGATTCACCCCTCCACTTT.

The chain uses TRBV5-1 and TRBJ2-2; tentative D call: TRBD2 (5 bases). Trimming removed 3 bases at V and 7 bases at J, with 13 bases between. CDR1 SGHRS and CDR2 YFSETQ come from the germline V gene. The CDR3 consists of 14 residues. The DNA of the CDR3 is TGCGCCAGCAGCTCGGACCCCGCGGGCGGGGAGCTGTTTTTT. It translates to CASSSDPAGGELFF.

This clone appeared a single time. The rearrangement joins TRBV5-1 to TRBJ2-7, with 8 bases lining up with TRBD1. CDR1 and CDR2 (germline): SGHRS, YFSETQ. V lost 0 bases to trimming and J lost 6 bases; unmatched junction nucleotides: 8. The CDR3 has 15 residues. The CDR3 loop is CASSLAPGQAAEQYF. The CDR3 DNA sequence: TGCGCCAGCAGCTTGGCCCCGGGACAGGCTGCCGAGCAGTACTTC.

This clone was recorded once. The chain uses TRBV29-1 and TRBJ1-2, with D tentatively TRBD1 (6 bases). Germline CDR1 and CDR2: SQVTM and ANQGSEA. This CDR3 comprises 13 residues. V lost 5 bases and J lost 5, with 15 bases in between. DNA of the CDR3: TGCAGCGTTCCTAGGGGGGGGTCGTATGGCTACACCTTC. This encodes CSVPRGGSYGYTF.

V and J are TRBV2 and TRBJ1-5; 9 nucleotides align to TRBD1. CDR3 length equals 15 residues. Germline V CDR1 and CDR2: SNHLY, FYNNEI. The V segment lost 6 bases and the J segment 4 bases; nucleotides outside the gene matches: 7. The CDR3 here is CASSTGGPANQPQHF. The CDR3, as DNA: TGTGCCAGCAGCACAGGGGGCCCGGCAAATCAGCCCCAGCATTTT.

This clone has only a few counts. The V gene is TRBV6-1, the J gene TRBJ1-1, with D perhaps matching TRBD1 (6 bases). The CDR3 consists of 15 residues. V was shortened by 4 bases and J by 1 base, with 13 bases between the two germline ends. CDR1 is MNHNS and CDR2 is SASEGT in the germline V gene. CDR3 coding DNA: TGTGCCAGCAGTGCTAAGTCACAGGGGAACACTGAAGCTTTCTTT. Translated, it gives CASSAKSQGNTEAFF.

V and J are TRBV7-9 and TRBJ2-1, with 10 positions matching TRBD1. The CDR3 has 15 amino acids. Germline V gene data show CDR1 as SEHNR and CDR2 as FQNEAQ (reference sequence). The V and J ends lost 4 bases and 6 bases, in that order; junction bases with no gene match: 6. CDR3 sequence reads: CASSSGQGSINEQFF. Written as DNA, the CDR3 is TGTGCCAGCAGCTCGGGACAGGGGAGTATCAATGAGCAGTTCTTC.

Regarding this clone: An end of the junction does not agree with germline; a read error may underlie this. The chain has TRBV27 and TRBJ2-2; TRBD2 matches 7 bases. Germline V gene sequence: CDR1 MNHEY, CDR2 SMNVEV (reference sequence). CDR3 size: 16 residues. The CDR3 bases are TGTGCCAGCAGTTTCCTTGGGGGGGAGGGGACCGGGGAGCTGCTTTTT. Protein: CASSFLGGEGTGELLF.

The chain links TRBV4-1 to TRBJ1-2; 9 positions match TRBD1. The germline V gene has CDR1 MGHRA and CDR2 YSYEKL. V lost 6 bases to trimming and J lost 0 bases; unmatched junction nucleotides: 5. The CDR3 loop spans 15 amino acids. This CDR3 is CASSPRQGANYGYTF. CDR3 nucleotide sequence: TGCGCCAGCAGTCCAAGACAGGGGGCTAACTATGGCTACACCTTC.

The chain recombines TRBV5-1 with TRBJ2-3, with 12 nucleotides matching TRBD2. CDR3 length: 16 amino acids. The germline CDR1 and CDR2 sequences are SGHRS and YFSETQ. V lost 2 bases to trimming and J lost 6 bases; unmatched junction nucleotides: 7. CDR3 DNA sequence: TGCGCCAGCAGCTTAGCTAGCGGGGGGGCCGCTGATACGCAGTATTTT. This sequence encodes CASSLASGGAADTQYF.

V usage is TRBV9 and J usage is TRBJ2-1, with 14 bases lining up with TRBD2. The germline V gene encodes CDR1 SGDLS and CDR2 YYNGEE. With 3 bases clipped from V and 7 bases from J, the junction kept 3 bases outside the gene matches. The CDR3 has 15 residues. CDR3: CASSGLAGGRNEQFF. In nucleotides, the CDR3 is TGTGCCAGCAGCGGACTAGCGGGGGGGCGAAATGAGCAGTTCTTC.

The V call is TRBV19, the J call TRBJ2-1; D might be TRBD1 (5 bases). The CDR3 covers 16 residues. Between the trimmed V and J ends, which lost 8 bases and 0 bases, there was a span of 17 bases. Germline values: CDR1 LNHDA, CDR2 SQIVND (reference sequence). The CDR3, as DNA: TGTGCCAGTGCTCCCGCTCAGGGCGGCTCCTACAATGAGCAGTTCTTC. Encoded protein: CASAPAQGGSYNEQFF.

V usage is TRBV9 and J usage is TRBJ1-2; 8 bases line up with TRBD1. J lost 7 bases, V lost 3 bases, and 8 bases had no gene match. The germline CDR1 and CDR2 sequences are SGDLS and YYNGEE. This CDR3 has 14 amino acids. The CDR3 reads CASSARDRLSGYTF. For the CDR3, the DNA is TGTGCCAGCAGCGCCCGGGACAGGCTCAGTGGCTACACCTTC. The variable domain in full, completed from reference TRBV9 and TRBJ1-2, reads DSGVTQTPKHLITATGQRVTLRCSPRSGDLSVYWYQQSLDQGLQFLIQYYNGEERAKGNILERFSAQQFPDLHSELNLSSLELGDSALYFCASSARDRLSGYTFGSGTRLTVV.

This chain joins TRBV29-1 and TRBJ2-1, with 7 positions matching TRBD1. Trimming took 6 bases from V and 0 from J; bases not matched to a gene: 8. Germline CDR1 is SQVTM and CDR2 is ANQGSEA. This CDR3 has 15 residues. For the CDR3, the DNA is TGCAGCGTCGCTACAGGGGCAAGCTCCTACAATGAGCAGTTCTTC. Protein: CSVATGASSYNEQFF.

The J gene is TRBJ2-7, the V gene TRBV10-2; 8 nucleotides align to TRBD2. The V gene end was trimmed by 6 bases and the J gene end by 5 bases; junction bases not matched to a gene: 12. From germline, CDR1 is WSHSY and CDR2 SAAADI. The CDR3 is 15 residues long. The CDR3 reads CASSLPGGRVDEQYF. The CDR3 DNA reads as TGCGCCAGCAGCCTGCCGGGGGGGCGAGTTGACGAGCAGTACTTC.